The next 21 T cell receptor beta chains were all read from a single sample in a study of shared clonotypes between healthy human individuals. Here immunoSEQ multiplex PCR was the method, and the copy in TCRdb shows in-frame clones only, minus some. The sample comprises approximately 240,000 clones, 65% to 70% of which are singletons, and 11% rests with the top ten. Specimen: memory CD4+ T cells sorted from blood. The sample's subset: CD45RA-negative fraction. These receptor sequences come from a man aged 25-40 years in good health.

This chain uses TRBV2 with TRBJ1-1, with D maybe TRBD1 (5 bases). There are 13 residues in the CDR3. Germline values: CDR1 SNHLY, CDR2 FYNNEI. V lost 6 bases, J lost 11 bases, and 19 bases lay in between. In nucleotides, the CDR3 is TGTGCCAGCAGGGGGACCCCGGGAGGGTCGGCTTTCTTT. It translates to CASRGTPGGSAFF.

The table lists this clone with many counts. In DNA form, the CDR3 reads TGCGCCAGCAGCTTGGCCGCGGCAGTTACCTACGAGCAGTACTTC. Protein sequence: CASSLAAAVTYEQYF. The chain links TRBV5-1 to TRBJ2-7; D unresolved. With 0 bases removed from V and 2 bases from J, the gap between germline ends came to 12 bases. This CDR3 has 15 amino acids. Germline-derived CDR1 and CDR2 are SGHRS and YFSETQ.

V and J are TRBV19 and TRBJ1-1; the D is unclear. The V gene lost 2 bases and the J gene lost 6 bases, with 13 bases spanning the gap. The CDR3 spans 14 residues. Germline CDR1 reads LNHDA; CDR2 reads SQIVND (reference sequence). The CDR3 spells CASSISQRIPEAFF. The CDR3, as DNA: TGTGCCAGTAGTATAAGTCAGCGGATCCCTGAAGCTTTCTTT. The full variable domain, in which reference TRBV19 and TRBJ1-1 provide the parts outside the CDR3, is DGGITQSPKYLFRKEGQNVTLSCEQNLNHDAMYWYRQDPGQGLRLIYYSQIVNDFQKGDIAEGYSVSREKKESFPLTVTSAQKNPTAFYLCASSISQRIPEAFFGQGTRLTVV.

The table lists this clone with a few counts. The V gene is TRBV5-5, the J gene TRBJ2-7; TRBD1 aligns across 8 bases. CDR3 size: 14 residues. Germline loops: CDR1 SGHKS, CDR2 YYEKEE (reference sequence). With V trimmed by 4 bases and J by 0 bases, 3 bases remained unmatched. The CDR3 here is CASSGTGSSYEQYF. The CDR3 DNA is TGTGCCAGCAGCGGGACAGGAAGCTCCTACGAGCAGTACTTC.

The J gene is TRBJ1-5, the V gene TRBV11-2; TRBD1 is a possible D gene (5 bases). Trimming shortened V by 5 bases and J by 7 bases, and 15 bases separated the two germline ends. The CDR3 has 14 amino acids. Germline V CDR1 and CDR2: SGHAT, FQNNGV. The DNA of the CDR3 is TGTGCCAGCAGCCCAATCGAGGGGCGCCAGCCCCAGCATTTT. Encoded protein: CASSPIEGRQPQHF. The complete variable domain, with remaining parts taken from reference TRBV11-2 and TRBJ1-5, reads EAGVAQSPRYKIIEKRQSVAFWCNPISGHATLYWYQQILGQGPKLLIQFQNNGVVDDSQLPKDRFSAERLKGVDSTLKIQPAKLEDSAVYLCASSPIEGRQPQHFGDGTRLSIL.

The genes are TRBV19 and TRBJ1-5, with 8 bases fitting TRBD1. The germline CDR1 and CDR2 sequences are LNHDA and SQIVND (reference sequence). The CDR3 covers 15 residues. V gave up 3 bases and J gave up 3 bases; unmatched junction bases: 4. CDR3 region: CASSMDRAVNQPQHF. In DNA form, the CDR3 reads TGTGCCAGTAGTATGGACAGGGCGGTCAATCAGCCCCAGCATTTT.

This rearrangement joins TRBV7-2 to TRBJ1-1; D remains unclear. CDR1 and CDR2 from the germline V gene are SGHTA and FQGNSA. V was shortened by 1 base and J by 1 base, with 7 bases between the two germline ends. The CDR3 covers 14 residues. The chain's CDR3 is CASSLVGPNTEAFF. As DNA, the CDR3 is TGTGCCAGCAGCTTAGTCGGGCCGAACACTGAAGCTTTCTTT.

The chain links TRBV7-9 to TRBJ1-1; no firm D call. Germline CDR1 reads SEHNR; CDR2 reads FQNEAQ (reference sequence). This CDR3 has 14 amino acids. Deletions cut 7 bases from V and 1 base from J, with 13 bases between. The CDR3 region is CASTPQGWNTEAFF. The DNA of the CDR3 is TGTGCCAGCACCCCTCAAGGGTGGAACACTGAAGCTTTCTTT.

The chain recombines TRBV4-2 with TRBJ1-1, with D possibly TRBD1 on 5 matching bases. This CDR3 contains 13 residues. Germline CDR1 is LGHNA and CDR2 is YNFKEQ. V lost 8 bases, J lost 1 base, and 11 bases lay in between. Here the CDR3 DNA reads TGTGCCAGCCGTCGGGACCCGAACACTGAAGCTTTCTTT. It yields the protein CASRRDPNTEAFF.

In the case of this clone: Possible read error: a much larger clone is one base away. V and J are TRBV11-2 and TRBJ2-7, with a tentative D call TRBD2 (5 bases). Trimming removed 3 bases from V and 4 bases from J, with 7 bases in between. Germline values: CDR1 SGHAT, CDR2 FQNNGV. The CDR3 has 12 residues. The CDR3, as DNA: TGTGCCAGCAGCTTCGGGGAGTACGAGCAGTACTTC. Its translation is CASSFGEYEQYF. Variable domain in full (rest from reference TRBV11-2 and TRBJ2-7): EAGVAQSPRYKIIEKRQSVAFWCNPISGHATLYWYQQILGQGPKLLIQFQNNGVVDDSQLPKDRFSAERLKGVDSTLKIQPAKLEDSAVYLCASSFGEYEQYFGPGTRLTVT.

The chain has TRBV19 and TRBJ2-2; possibly TRBD1 for D (6 bases). With 3 bases removed from V and 4 bases from J, the gap between germline ends came to 12 bases. The CDR3 consists of 15 residues. Per germline, CDR1 LNHDA and CDR2 SQIVND (reference sequence). The CDR3: CASSIPSGATGELFF. The CDR3 nucleotides read TGTGCCAGTAGTATCCCTTCAGGGGCCACCGGGGAGCTGTTTTTT.

This clone appeared many times. This chain connects TRBV5-1 to TRBJ2-1; a possible D gene is TRBD2 (5 bases). The V and J ends lost 0 bases and 10 bases respectively, with 17 bases between them. This CDR3 is built from 15 residues. Germline V gives CDR1 SGHRS, CDR2 YFSETQ. This CDR3 is CASSLDSGTLREQFF. CDR3 bases: TGCGCCAGCAGCTTGGACAGCGGTACCTTGCGGGAGCAGTTCTTC.

The rearrangement uses TRBV10-3 and TRBJ2-5; TRBD1 aligns across 8 bases. The V and J ends lost 3 bases and 5 bases, in that order; junction bases with no gene match: 8. This CDR3 is built from 15 residues. The V gene's germline CDR1 is ENHRY and CDR2 SYGVKD. This CDR3 reads CAISDGQGTGETQYF. CDR3 coding DNA: TGTGCCATCAGTGACGGACAGGGAACGGGGGAGACCCAGTACTTC.

V gene TRBV5-8 combines with J gene TRBJ2-1; TRBD2 aligns across 7 bases. V lost 2 bases, J lost 3 bases, and 5 bases stayed unmatched. The germline V gene has CDR1 SGHTS and CDR2 YDEGEE. The CDR3 totals 15 residues. CDR3 DNA sequence: TGTGCCAGCAGCTTAGGGCCTAGCGGCTACAATGAGCAGTTCTTC. Its protein product is CASSLGPSGYNEQFF.

At least ten counts were recorded for this clone. The chain has TRBV19 and TRBJ1-5; tentatively, D is TRBD1 (6 bases). The germline gives CDR1 LNHDA, CDR2 SQIVND (reference sequence). Trimming removed 3 bases at V and 2 bases at J, with 11 bases between. The CDR3 is 15 amino acids. In nucleotides, the CDR3 is TGTGCCAGTAGTATCGTCAGGGGCGGCAATCAGCCCCAGCATTTT. This encodes CASSIVRGGNQPQHF.

The V gene is TRBV29-1, the J gene TRBJ2-1; 9 nucleotides agree with TRBD1. With 4 bases clipped from V and 3 bases from J, the junction kept 10 bases outside the gene matches. The CDR3 is made up of 16 amino acids. Germline V CDR1 and CDR2: SQVTM, ANQGSEA. The DNA of the CDR3 is TGCAGCGTTGTAGGTCGTGGGGACAGGGACTACAATGAGCAGTTCTTC. The encoded protein is CSVVGRGDRDYNEQFF.

The CDR3 DNA reads TGTGCCAGCAGACGGGACAGGGGCTTCCCCACAGATACGCAGTATTTT. This sequence encodes CASRRDRGFPTDTQYF. The chain combines TRBV7-9 with TRBJ2-3, with 10 bases matching TRBD1. With V trimmed by 6 bases and J by 2 bases, 8 bases remained unmatched. The CDR3 contains 16 residues. CDR1 is SEHNR and CDR2 is FQNEAQ in the germline V gene (reference sequence).

This clone was detected only a few times. This chain connects TRBV9 to TRBJ1-2; no clear D gene. The V gene lost 4 bases and the J gene lost 6 bases, with 16 bases spanning the gap. CDR1 is SGDLS and CDR2 is YYNGEE in the germline V gene. This CDR3 spans 14 amino acids. The chain's CDR3 is CASSLSDPRDGYTF. The DNA for the CDR3 is TGTGCCAGCAGCCTCTCGGACCCACGGGATGGCTACACCTTC.

A few counts support this clone. The rearrangement links TRBV2 to TRBJ2-1; maybe TRBD2 (5 bases). CDR1 is SNHLY and CDR2 is FYNNEI in the germline V gene. Trimming left V 3 bases short and J 9 bases short, with 15 bases between. This CDR3 is built from 14 residues. The CDR3 DNA sequence: TGTGCCAGCAGTGATATGAGGGTTTGGAGTGAGCAGTTCTTC. Amino acids: CASSDMRVWSEQFF.

The chain recombines TRBV2 with TRBJ2-3; 9 bases fit TRBD1. The CDR3 loop spans 16 amino acids. Germline assignment: CDR1 SNHLY and CDR2 FYNNEI. With 5 bases clipped from V and 3 bases from J, the junction kept 9 bases outside the gene matches. The CDR3 spells CASSSPGQGWTDTQYF. Written as DNA, the CDR3 is TGTGCCAGCAGTTCTCCGGGACAGGGCTGGACAGATACGCAGTATTTT.

This chain connects TRBV4-1 to TRBJ2-2; TRBD1 or TRBD2 may be the D gene (5 bases each). CDR1 is MGHRA and CDR2 is YSYEKL in the germline V gene. This CDR3 has 19 amino acids. Trimming cost V 0 bases and J 4 bases, with 21 bases left between them. The CDR3 DNA sequence: TGCGCCAGCAGCCAAGATAGAGGGGAGCAGGGACGGCGCACCGGGGAGCTGTTTTTT. This encodes CASSQDRGEQGRRTGELFF.